The entry below gives a single T cell receptor beta chain sequence along with its context. No cognate antigen has been identified for it. No base quality values were provided; no much bigger clone lies one nucleotide off. The same CDR3 arises from other DNA sequences in this sample as well. This sample is drawn from a study of shared clonotypes between healthy human individuals (dated by TCRdb to the early 2020s). A note on the overall study: A couple of women and a few men aged 18 to 49 years were included in the cohort. For each donor, CD4 naive and CD4 memory were each given three plates, CD8 naive was given two plates, and CD8 memory was given one plate. The study deeply sequenced blood TCR repertoires of about 5 healthy adults to estimate repertoire size and the extent of clonotype sharing between individuals. To increase sequencing depth and limit assay-specific biases, different laboratories used diverse techniques to prepare libraries and sequence TCR repertoires. Each donor's leukapheresis produced roughly between about 0.8 and 8.9 billion PBMCs.

Using the deep immunoSEQ assay, multiplex PCR amplified TCR CDR3 regions from genomic DNA. Extracted genomic DNA from each cell subset was distributed evenly across all wells of several immunoSEQ 96-well plates, and each plate was treated as a replicate. Each replicate PCR for sorted subsets received around 200 ng genomic DNA, equal to about 30,000 T cell genomes. The purified libraries were quantified using a Qubit 3.0 fluorometer, sized with a Bioanalyzer 2100, and then quantified again using the KAPA Library Quantification kit. A separate single-read 150-cycle Illumina NextSeq 550 flow cell was used to sequence each immunoSEQ 96-well plate. In the authors' own workflow: Because the immunoSEQ output included only junctional sequences and no quality scores, the filtering could not be the same as the filtering used for full-length reads. To assign V/J genes and CDR3, sequences were annotated against IMGT germline references using PyIR, a Python wrapper for IgBLAST v1.9. Reads were filtered out if the reads had weak V/J assignments (E-value above 1e-6), no CDR3, stop codons, out-of-frame junctions, or ambiguous translated residues. V3J clonotypes were defined as sequences sharing the same inferred V gene, J gene, and CDR3 amino acid sequence. Percentage overlap between repertoires was calculated by dividing the number of shared unique clonotypes by the size of the smaller repertoire. RTK rarefaction, the Chao1 estimator, and Recon v2.1 estimates of unobserved clonotypes were used to assess repertoire richness. For all TCRbeta clonotypes obtained by the gDNA method from several donors, generation probabilities were computed with OLGA. TCRdb mirrors the immuneACCESS table, restricted to in-frame sequences. Some clones are absent from its copies; in checked studies, under half trace to an unresolved V gene, and the reason for the others is unknown. The V and J calls and clone size come from that table; D and trimming were worked out from the DNA. In all, the sample holds roughly 2.4 million clones, and under 97% of those were seen once. In total, the top ten clones hold more than 0.1% of the sample.

Here is what the overall study found, with its caveats: About 5% of naive CD4, 3.5% of naive CD8, roughly 2.4% of memory CD4, and around 0.4% of memory CD8 clonotypes were shared across four donors. Because the study included only a small number of donors, the genetic and exposure-history diversity represented was limited. Compared with non-shared clonotypes, clonotypes shared by all four sorted-subset donors had higher generation probabilities. Sampling was limited to blood, and TCR repertoires in tissue likely differ from TCR repertoires in blood. Pairwise subsampling led to the expectation that sequencing depth would affect the degree of clonotype sharing among donors. Rarefaction of sorted-subset datasets indicated incomplete sequencing despite the large sequencing depth. Naive subsets generally had larger estimated clonotype richness than memory subsets did.

Healthy HIV-negative adults with no recently reported acute infections or vaccinations were included as donors. Only Caucasian adults living in Nashville, Tennessee, USA were represented among the donors. CD4+ T cells were enriched through magnetic negative selection, after which naive cells were positively selected on CD45RA and the remaining negative fraction served as the memory subset. Blood was obtained by leukapheresis, after which PBMCs were separated by Ficoll-Histopaque density gradient centrifugation and cryopreserved in liquid nitrogen vapor phase. Purity and quantity of every magnetically sorted T cell population were checked by analytical flow cytometry. Each sorted fraction had its genomic DNA isolated and then quantified by UV absorbance on a Nanodrop 2000c. V sheds 5 bases and J sheds 5 bases, leaving 13 bases between their ends. For CDR1 and CDR2, the germline V gene lists SGHRS and YFSETQ. The CDR3 sequence holds 13 residues, the cysteine and phenylalanine included. CDR3 DNA only is kept here, 39 bases in frame from base 1.

The sequence links TRBV5-1 to TRBJ2-5; perhaps TRBD1 is the D gene, with 8 bases matching. This TCR was recovered from a man aged 18 to 29 in good health. The sequencing sample was made of naive CD4+ T cells sorted from blood. Per the publication, the cell subset or site label means: CD45RA+ positively selected. The sequenced DNA is TGCGCCAGCAGTGGACAGGGAGGGGAGACCCAGTACTTC. It translates to CASSGQGGETQYF.